This record covers a single T cell receptor beta chain. Participants came from some 26 US areas, aged about 18 to 95 years. Method: immunoSEQ multiplex PCR; TCRdb's copy keeps in-frame clones and lacks some. The sample records hundreds of thousands of clones, roughly 90% being singletons. Germline trimming cut 2 bases from V and 7 bases from J; bases unmatched to any gene: 5. The CDR3 runs to 15 residues. CDR1 and CDR2 from the germline V gene are MNHNY and SVGAGI (reference sequence). This specimen belongs to a study of blood T cell repertoires in COVID-19. Study-level information: Sources were T cells, B-cell-depleted T cells, or PBMCs; the material itself was cDNA or gDNA.

Material: PBMCs or T cells enriched from blood (not recorded which). The chain is built from TRBV6-6 and TRBJ2-2; 9 bases line up with TRBD1. This clonotype originated in a woman under 30 who had been exposed to COVID-19. CDR3 amino acids: CASSYRDREDGELFF. CDR3 nucleotide sequence: TGTGCCAGCAGTTACAGGGACAGGGAGGACGGGGAGCTGTTTTTT.